The sequence of this T cell receptor beta chain was determined in a study of cytomegalovirus exposure and HLA in healthy donors. Study-wide results and limits: Specificity of three CMV-associated chains for CMV antigens was verified in vitro. Using a false discovery rate of 0.05, a later analysis showed that 16,951 TCR beta sequences were associated with HLA alleles. There were approximately 150 TCR beta chains listed as cytomegalovirus-associated. Immune exposure information comprised only CMV serostatus.

In the case of this clone: Its target is not known.

The CDR3 contains 12 residues. CDR1 is MNHNS and CDR2 is SASEGT in the germline V gene. V lost 6 bases and J lost 2, with 8 bases in between. PCR amplification relied on 60 Vbeta primers (plus 13 Jbeta primers). Sequencing was performed with immunoSEQ multiplex PCR; in TCRdb, only in-frame clones are kept and a portion is missing. The sample yields around 300,000 clones, roughly 70% seen once. The chain couples TRBV6-1 to TRBJ2-7; D is undetermined. This clonotype was obtained from a female donor in good health and CMV-seronegative. The sample comprised PBMCs. The CDR3 sequence: CASRGPTYEQYF. The CDR3 bases are TGTGCCAGCAGGGGCCCAACCTACGAGCAGTACTTC.